This is a list of T cell receptor beta chains from one sample in a study of Graves' ophthalmopathy and Graves' hyperthyroidism. TCRdb recomputed calls from the multiplex PCR reads with MiXCR, one row per CDR3 protein. The sample lists under 200,000 distinct CDR3 sequences, approximately 40% occurring once. Input material: peripheral blood. The receptors originated from a woman aged 40 to 50 with Graves' ophthalmopathy. Both conserved end residues are part of each CDR3. The D gene is left open where the match is weak. The size entry is marked missing in some rows and otherwise reads once, few, many or a size class.

V	size	J	D	length	DNA	CDR3
TRBV6-5	NA	TRBJ2-5	NA	15	TGTGCCAGCAGTTACTCGGGCGGGAACCAAGAGACCCAGTACTTC	CASSYSGGNQETQYF
TRBV29-1	many	TRBJ1-2	TRBD1	12	TGCAGCGTTCAGGGGGCTGCTTATGGCTACACCTTC	CSVQGAAYGYTF
TRBV9	many	TRBJ2-7	NA	14	TGTGCCAGCAGCCCCCAAGGAGGGGACCACGAGCAGTACTTC	CASSPQGGDHEQYF
TRBV30	NA	TRBJ1-2	NA	12	TGTGCCTGGAGTTTACGGAGCTATGGCTACACCTTC	CAWSLRSYGYTF
TRBV5-6	many	TRBJ1-1	NA	15	TGTGCCAGCAGCTTGCAGGGGCGGGAGAGCACTGAAGCTTTCTTT	CASSLQGRESTEAFF
TRBV6-5	NA	TRBJ2-7	TRBD2	16	TGTGCCAGCAGTTTCGGACTAGTATCTTCCCTCGGCGAGCAGTACTTC	CASSFGLVSSLGEQYF
TRBV30	few	TRBJ1-1	NA	12	TGTGCCCAAAACAGACAGCACACTGAAGCTTTCTTT	CAQNRQHTEAFF
TRBV6-1	few	TRBJ1-2	TRBD1	13	TGTGCCAGCAGATCGGACAGGTTTAATGGCTACACCTTC	CASRSDRFNGYTF
TRBV30	many	TRBJ1-2	NA	11	TGTGCCTGGAGTGGGGCGGCCGGCTACACCTTC	CAWSGAAGYTF
TRBV7-2	many	TRBJ1-3	TRBD1	15	TGTGCCAGCAGTCCTTACGGGACAGGGTTAAACACCATATATTTT	CASSPYGTGLNTIYF
TRBV24-1	NA	TRBJ1-1	NA	14	TGTGCCACCAGTGATTCAGGGGTAGCACCTGAAGCTTTCTTT	CATSDSGVAPEAFF
TRBV28	few	TRBJ2-5	TRBD1	18	TGTGCCAGCAGTCCCATCCCCATGGCCGGGACAGGGTCCGAGACCCAGTACTTC	CASSPIPMAGTGSETQYF
TRBV6-1	NA	TRBJ2-7	NA	15	TGTGCCAGCAGAACCGGGCCAACCCCTACCGGCGAGCAGTACTTC	CASRTGPTPTGEQYF
TRBV6-5	many	TRBJ2-7	TRBD1	14	TGTGCCAGCAGTAGGGACAGAGCAAGATACGAGCAGTACTTC	CASSRDRARYEQYF